This T cell receptor (beta chain) was captured in a study of identical twins. In the case of this clonotype: Its antigen is currently unknown.

TCRdb fed the 5' RACE reads into MiXCR, producing one record per CDR3 protein. The sample includes roughly 1.6 million distinct CDR3 sequences, under 35% of them seen just once. Study-level results: Potential partial confounding of zero-insertion analyses by invariant MAIT and iNKT cells was noted.

The TCR originated in a newborn girl in good health. Source material: cord blood.

The CDR3 nucleotides are TGTGCCAGCAGCTTAGCTAAGGAAGAGACCCAGTACTTC. Translation gives CASSLAKEETQYF. The chain joins TRBV7-2 to TRBJ2-5; D remains unclear. V was clipped by 0 bases and J by 3 bases, with 5 bases between them. Germline V lookup: CDR1 SGHTA, CDR2 FQGNSA. This CDR3 is built from 13 residues.